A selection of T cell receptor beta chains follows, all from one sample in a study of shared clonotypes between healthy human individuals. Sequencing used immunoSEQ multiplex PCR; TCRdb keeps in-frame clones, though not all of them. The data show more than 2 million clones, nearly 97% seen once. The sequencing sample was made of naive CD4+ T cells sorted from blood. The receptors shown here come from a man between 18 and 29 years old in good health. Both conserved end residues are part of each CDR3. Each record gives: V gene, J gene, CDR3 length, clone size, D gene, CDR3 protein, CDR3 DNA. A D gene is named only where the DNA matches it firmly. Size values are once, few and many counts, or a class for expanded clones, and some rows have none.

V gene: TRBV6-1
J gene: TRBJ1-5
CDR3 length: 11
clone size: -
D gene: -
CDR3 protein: CASSADQPQHF
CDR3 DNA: TGTGCCAGCAGTGCTGACCAGCCCCAGCATTTT

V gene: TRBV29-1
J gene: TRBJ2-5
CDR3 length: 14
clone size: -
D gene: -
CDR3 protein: CSVAATGTQETQYF
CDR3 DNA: TGCAGCGTCGCGGCCACGGGGACCCAAGAGACCCAGTACTTC

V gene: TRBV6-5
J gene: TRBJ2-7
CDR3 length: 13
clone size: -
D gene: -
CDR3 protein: CASSQGTLYEQYF
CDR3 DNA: TGTGCCAGCAGTCAAGGGACCCTCTACGAGCAGTACTTC

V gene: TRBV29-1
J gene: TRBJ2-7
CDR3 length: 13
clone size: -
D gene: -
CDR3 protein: CSVATREISEQYF
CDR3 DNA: TGCAGCGTTGCTACCCGGGAGATTAGCGAGCAGTACTTC

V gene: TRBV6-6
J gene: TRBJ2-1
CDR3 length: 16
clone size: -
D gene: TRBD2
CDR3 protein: CASSYASGSSYNEQFF
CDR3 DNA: TGTGCCAGCAGTTACGCTAGCGGGAGCTCCTACAATGAGCAGTTCTTC

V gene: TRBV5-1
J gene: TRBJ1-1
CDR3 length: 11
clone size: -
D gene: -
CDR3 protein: CASRINTEAFF
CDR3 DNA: TGCGCCAGCCGAATTAACACTGAAGCTTTCTTT

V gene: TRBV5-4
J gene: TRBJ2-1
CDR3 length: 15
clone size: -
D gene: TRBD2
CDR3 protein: CASSSLAGSYNEQFF
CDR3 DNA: TGTGCCAGCAGCTCCCTAGCGGGATCCTACAATGAGCAGTTCTTC

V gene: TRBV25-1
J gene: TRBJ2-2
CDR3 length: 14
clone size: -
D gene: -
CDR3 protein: CASSRDINTGELFF
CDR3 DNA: TGTGCCAGCAGTCGGGACATTAACACCGGGGAGCTGTTTTTT

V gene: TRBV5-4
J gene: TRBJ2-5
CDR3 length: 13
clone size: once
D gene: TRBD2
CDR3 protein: CASSRGDPATQYF
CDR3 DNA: TGTGCCAGCAGCCGGGGGGACCCGGCGACCCAGTACTTC

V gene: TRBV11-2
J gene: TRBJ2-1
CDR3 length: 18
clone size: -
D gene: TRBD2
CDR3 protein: CASSLNPRDYRFMDEQFF
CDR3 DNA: TGTGCCAGCAGCCTTAACCCCCGGGACTATCGGTTCATGGATGAGCAGTTCTTC

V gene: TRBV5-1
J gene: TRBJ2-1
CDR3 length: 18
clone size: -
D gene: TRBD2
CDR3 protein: CASSLEPMGLAGNNEQFF
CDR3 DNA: TGCGCCAGCAGCTTGGAACCCATGGGACTAGCGGGAAACAATGAGCAGTTCTTC

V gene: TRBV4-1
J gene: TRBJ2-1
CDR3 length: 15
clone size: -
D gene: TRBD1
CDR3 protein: CASSHGGQGNNEQFF
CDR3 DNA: TGCGCCAGCAGCCACGGTGGACAGGGTAACAATGAGCAGTTCTTC

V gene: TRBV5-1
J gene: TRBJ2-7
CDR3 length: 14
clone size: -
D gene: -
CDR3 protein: CASSLAGPEDEQYF
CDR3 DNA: TGCGCCAGCAGCTTGGCCGGTCCAGAAGACGAGCAGTACTTC